This paragraph reports one TCR beta chain. Assay: immunoSEQ multiplex PCR; the TCRdb copy retains only in-frame clones and omits some. The sample consists of about 98,000 clones, 90% to 96% of them appearing once. These data come from a study of technical replicates of blood from four donors. The CDR3 totals 14 residues. Germline CDR1 reads SGHTA; CDR2 reads FQGTGA. Between the trimmed V and J ends, which lost 3 bases and 7 bases, there was a span of 13 bases. This TCR was recovered from a human donor in good health. The sequenced sample consisted of T cells isolated from PBMCs. The chain combines TRBV7-3 with TRBJ2-1; maybe TRBD1 (5 bases). The DNA for the CDR3 is TGTGCCAGCAGCTTGACCAGGGATTTAAATGAGCAGTTCTTC. Its protein is CASSLTRDLNEQFF.